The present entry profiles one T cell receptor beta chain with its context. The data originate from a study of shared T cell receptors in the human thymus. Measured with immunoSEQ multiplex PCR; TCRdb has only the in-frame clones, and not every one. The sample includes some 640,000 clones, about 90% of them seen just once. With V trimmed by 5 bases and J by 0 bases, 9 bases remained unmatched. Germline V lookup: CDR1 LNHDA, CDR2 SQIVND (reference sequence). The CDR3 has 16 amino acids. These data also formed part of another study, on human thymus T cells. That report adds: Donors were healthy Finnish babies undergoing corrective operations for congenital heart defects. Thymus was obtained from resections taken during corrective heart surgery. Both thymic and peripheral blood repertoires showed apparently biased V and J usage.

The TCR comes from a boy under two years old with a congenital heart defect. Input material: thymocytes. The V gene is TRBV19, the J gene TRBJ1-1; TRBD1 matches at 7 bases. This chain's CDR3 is CASSPRTGPMNTEAFF. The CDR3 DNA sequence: TGTGCCAGTAGTCCGCGGACAGGTCCCATGAACACTGAAGCTTTCTTT. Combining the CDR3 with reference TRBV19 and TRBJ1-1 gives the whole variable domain DGGITQSPKYLFRKEGQNVTLSCEQNLNHDAMYWYRQDPGQGLRLIYYSQIVNDFQKGDIAEGYSVSREKKESFPLTVTSAQKNPTAFYLCASSPRTGPMNTEAFFGQGTRLTVV.